Listed here are 5 T cell receptor beta chains from one sample, sequenced in a study of blood T cells in healthy people across ages. With a J-beta primer mix and a sample-barcoded 5' primer, a second PCR ran roughly 6 to 11 cycles. TCRdb called the 5' RACE reads again in MiXCR, with one record for every CDR3 protein. The sample has roughly 700,000 distinct CDR3 sequences, about 30% seen once. What was sequenced was blood. These receptors were collected from an elderly woman in good health.

Regarding this clonotype: Given a much more abundant clone one base away, this may be a read error. V and J are TRBV5-4 and TRBJ2-7; 8 bases are a match to TRBD2. The end of the DNA aligns better with TRBJ2-4, so the J call may be wrong. The CDR3 is 14 amino acids. Germline CDR1 is SGHNT and CDR2 is YYREEE (reference sequence). CDR3: CASSLGLGGNIQYF. DNA for the CDR3: TGTGCCAGCAGCCTGGGACTAGGGGGAAACATTCAGTACTTC.

A single count supports this clonotype. Since a much larger clone is just one base distant, this may be a read error. Because it lacks the conserved phenylalanine or tryptophan at the end, this CDR3 is likely a read error. The chain joins TRBV2 to TRBJ2-1, with 10 bases fitting TRBD1. Germline CDR1 reads SNHLY; CDR2 reads FYNNEI. J was trimmed by 10 bases and V by 2 bases; bases with no gene match: 8. This CDR3 contains 15 residues. The CDR3 sequence: CASSESGQGVGEQFC. Written as DNA, the CDR3 is TGTGCCAGCAGTGAAAGTGGACAGGGGGTTGGAGAGCAGTTCTGC.

The chain is built from TRBV30 and TRBJ2-7, with D possibly TRBD1 on 7 matching bases. The V gene lost 6 bases and the J gene lost 2 bases, with 14 bases spanning the gap. The CDR3 is made up of 13 amino acids. CDR1 and CDR2 (germline): GTSNPN, SVGIG (reference sequence). This CDR3 reads CACGQAGTYEQYF. In DNA, the CDR3 is TGTGCCTGCGGACAGGCGGGGACCTACGAGCAGTACTTC.

This clonotype was observed many times. The V gene is TRBV6-1, the J gene TRBJ2-7, with D possibly matching TRBD1 (5 bases). V gave up 2 bases and J gave up 5 bases, with 19 bases separating them. Germline values: CDR1 MNHNS, CDR2 SASEGT. This CDR3 is built from 16 residues. DNA for the CDR3: TGTGCCAGCAGTGAAAGCTACCCTCCTAGGGGTAACGAGCAGTACTTC. Translated: CASSESYPPRGNEQYF.

This sequence joins TRBV7-2 and TRBJ2-7; 10 bases line up with TRBD2. This CDR3 is built from 15 residues. Germline V gene data show CDR1 as SGHTA and CDR2 as FQGNSA. V lost 1 base, J lost 4 bases, and 4 bases stayed unmatched. As DNA, the CDR3 is TGTGCCAGCAGCTTAGGAGGACTAGCGGAATACGAGCAGTACTTC. Protein sequence: CASSLGGLAEYEQYF.